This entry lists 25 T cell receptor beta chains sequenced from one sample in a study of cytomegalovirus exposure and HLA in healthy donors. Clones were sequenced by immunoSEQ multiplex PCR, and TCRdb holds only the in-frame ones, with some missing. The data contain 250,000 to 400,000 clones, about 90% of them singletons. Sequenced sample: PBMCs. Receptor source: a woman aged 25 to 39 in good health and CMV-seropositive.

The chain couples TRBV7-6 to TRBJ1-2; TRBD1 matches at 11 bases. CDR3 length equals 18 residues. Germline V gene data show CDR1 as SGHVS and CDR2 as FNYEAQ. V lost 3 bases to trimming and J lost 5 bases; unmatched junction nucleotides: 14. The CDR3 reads CASSLGGQGALSIYGYTF. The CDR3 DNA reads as TGTGCCAGCAGCTTGGGCGGACAGGGGGCGCTTTCGATTTATGGCTACACCTTC.

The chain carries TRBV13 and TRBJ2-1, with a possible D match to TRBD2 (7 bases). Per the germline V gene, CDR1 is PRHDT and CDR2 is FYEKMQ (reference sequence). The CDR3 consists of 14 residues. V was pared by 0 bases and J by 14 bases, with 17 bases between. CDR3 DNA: TGTGCCAGCAGCTTAGGCCGAGTCGGGGGGCAGGAGTTCTTC. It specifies CASSLGRVGGQEFF.

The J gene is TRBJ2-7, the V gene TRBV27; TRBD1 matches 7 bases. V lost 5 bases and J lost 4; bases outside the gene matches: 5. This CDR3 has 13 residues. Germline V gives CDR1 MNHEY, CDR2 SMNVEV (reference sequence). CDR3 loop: CASSEQGWYEQYF. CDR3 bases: TGTGCCAGCAGTGAACAGGGGTGGTACGAGCAGTACTTC.

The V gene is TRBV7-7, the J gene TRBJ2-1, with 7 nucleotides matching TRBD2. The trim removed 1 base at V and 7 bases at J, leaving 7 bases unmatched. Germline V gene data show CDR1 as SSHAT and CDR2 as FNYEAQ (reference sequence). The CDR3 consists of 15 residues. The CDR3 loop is CASSLVVGGRNEQFF. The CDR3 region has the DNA TGTGCCAGCAGCTTAGTGGTGGGAGGGCGTAATGAGCAGTTCTTC.

The CDR3 DNA is TGCGCCAGCAGCTTGATAGGCTATGAGCAGTTCTTC. Its translation: CASSLIGYEQFF. The V call is TRBV5-1, the J call TRBJ2-1, with no clear D. CDR1 and CDR2 (germline): SGHRS, YFSETQ. The CDR3 has 12 residues. V shed 1 base and J shed 8 bases, with 7 bases lying between them.

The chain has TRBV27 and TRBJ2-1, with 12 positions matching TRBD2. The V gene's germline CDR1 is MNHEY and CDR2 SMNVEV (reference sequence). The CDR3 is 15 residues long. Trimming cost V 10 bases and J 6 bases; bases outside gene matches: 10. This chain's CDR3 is CATNPLAGGRNEQFF. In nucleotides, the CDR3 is TGTGCCACCAACCCGCTAGCGGGAGGGCGCAATGAGCAGTTCTTC.

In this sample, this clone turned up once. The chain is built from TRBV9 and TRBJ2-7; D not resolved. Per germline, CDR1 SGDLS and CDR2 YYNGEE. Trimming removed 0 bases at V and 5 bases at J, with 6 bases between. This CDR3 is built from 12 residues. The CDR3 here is CASSVEGDEQYF. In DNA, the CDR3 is TGTGCCAGCAGCGTAGAGGGTGACGAGCAGTACTTC.

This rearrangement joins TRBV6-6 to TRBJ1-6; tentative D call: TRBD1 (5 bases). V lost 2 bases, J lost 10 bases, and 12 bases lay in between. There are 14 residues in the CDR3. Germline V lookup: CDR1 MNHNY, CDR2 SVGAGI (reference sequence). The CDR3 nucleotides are TGTGCCAGCAGTTACAGGGGTATGAGATCACCCCTCCACTTT. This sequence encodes CASSYRGMRSPLHF.

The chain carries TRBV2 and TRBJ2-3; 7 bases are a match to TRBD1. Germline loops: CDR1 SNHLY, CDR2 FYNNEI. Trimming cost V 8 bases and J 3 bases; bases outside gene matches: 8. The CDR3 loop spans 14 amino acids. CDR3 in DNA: TGTGCCAGCTTGTACAGGGGTTATACAGATACGCAGTATTTT. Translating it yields CASLYRGYTDTQYF.

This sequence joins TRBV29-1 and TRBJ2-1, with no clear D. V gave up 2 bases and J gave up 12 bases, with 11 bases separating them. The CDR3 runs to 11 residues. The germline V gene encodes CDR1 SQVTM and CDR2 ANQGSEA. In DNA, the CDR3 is TGCAGCGTTGAAACCACCTCGGGGCAGTTCTTC. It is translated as CSVETTSGQFF.

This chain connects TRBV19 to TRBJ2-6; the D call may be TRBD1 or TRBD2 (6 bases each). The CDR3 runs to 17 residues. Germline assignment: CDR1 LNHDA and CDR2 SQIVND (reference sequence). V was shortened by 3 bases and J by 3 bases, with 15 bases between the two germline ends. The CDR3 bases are TGTGCCAGTAGTATTTCCCCGGGGGCAGTTGGGGCCAACGTCCTGACTTTC. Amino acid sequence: CASSISPGAVGANVLTF.

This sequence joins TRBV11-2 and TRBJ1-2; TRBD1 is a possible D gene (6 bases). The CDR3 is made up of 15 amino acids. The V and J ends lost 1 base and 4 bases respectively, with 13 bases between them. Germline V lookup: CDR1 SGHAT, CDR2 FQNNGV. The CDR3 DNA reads TGTGCCAGCAGCTTAGCCCCGACAGGATTCTATGGCTACACCTTC. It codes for CASSLAPTGFYGYTF.

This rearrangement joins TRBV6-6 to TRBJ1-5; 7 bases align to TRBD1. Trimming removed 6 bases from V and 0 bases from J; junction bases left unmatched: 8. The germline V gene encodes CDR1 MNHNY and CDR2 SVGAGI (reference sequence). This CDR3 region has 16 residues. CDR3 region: CASRPTQGGSNQPQHF. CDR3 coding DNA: TGTGCCAGCAGACCGACCCAGGGGGGTAGCAATCAGCCCCAGCATTTT.

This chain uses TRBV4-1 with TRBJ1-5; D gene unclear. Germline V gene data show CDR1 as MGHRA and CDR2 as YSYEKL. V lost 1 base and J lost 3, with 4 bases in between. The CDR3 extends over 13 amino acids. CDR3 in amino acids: CASSQVLNQPQHF. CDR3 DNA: TGCGCCAGCAGCCAAGTACTCAATCAGCCCCAGCATTTT.

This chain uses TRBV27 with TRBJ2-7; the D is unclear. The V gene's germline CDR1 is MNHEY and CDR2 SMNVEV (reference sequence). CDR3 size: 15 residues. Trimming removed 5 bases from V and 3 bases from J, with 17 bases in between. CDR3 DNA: TGTGCCAGCAGTACCCGGCGTCAGCCCTACTACGAGCAGTACTTC. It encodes CASSTRRQPYYEQYF.

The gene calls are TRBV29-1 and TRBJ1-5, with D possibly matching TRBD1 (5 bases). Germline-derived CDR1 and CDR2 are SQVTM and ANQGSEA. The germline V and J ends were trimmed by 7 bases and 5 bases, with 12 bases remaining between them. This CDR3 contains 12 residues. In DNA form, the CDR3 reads TGCAGCGCTCGCTGGGGGGATCAGCCCCAGCATTTT. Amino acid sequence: CSARWGDQPQHF.

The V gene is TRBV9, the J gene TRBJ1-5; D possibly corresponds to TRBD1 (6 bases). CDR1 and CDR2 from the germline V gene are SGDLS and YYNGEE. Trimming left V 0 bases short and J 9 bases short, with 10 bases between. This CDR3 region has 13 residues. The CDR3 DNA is TGTGCCAGCAGCGTAGCTTGGGGGCGGCCCCAGCATTTT. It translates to CASSVAWGRPQHF.

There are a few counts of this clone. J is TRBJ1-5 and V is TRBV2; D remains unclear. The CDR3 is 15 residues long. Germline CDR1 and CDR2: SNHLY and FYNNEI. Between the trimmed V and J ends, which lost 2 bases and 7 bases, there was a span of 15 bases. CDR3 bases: TGTGCCAGCAGTGAAAGGAGCGTAGTTACCCAGCCCCAGCATTTT. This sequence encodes CASSERSVVTQPQHF.

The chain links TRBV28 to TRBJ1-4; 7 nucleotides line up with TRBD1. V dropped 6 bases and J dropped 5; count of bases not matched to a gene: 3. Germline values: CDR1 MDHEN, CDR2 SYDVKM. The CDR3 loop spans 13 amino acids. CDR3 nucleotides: TGTGCCAGCAGCCCAGGGGGGAATGAAAAACTGTTTTTT. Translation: CASSPGGNEKLFF.

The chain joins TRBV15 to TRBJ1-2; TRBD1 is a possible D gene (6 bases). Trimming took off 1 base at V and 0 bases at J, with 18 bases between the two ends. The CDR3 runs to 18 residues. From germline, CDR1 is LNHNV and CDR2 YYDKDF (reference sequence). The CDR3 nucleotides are TGTGCCACCAGCAGAGTGGGGGGCATGGCAGGGTCTAACTATGGCTACACCTTC. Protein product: CATSRVGGMAGSNYGYTF.

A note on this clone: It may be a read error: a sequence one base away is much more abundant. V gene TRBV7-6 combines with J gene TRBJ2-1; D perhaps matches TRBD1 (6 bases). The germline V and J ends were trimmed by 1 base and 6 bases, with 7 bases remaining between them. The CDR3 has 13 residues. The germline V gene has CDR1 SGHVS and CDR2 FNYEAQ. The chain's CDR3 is CASSLDRVNEQFF. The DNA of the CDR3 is TGTGCCAGCAGCTTAGACAGGGTCAATGAGCAGTTCTTC. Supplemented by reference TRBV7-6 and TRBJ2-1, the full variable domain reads GAGVSQSPRYKVTKRGQDVALRCDPISGHVSLYWYRQALGQGPEFLTYFNYEAQQDKSGLPNDRFSAERPEGSISTLTIQRTEQRDSAMYRCASSLDRVNEQFFGPGTRLTVL.

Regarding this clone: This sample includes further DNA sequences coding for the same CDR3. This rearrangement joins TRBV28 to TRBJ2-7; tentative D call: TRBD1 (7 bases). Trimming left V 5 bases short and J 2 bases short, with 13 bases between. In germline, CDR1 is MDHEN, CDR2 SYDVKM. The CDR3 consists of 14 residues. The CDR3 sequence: CASSRRDSTYEQYF. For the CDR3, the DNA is TGTGCCAGCAGTCGGCGGGACAGCACCTACGAGCAGTACTTC.

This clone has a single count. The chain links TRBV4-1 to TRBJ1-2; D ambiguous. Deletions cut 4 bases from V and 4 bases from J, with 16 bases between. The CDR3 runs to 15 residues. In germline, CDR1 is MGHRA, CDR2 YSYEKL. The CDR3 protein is CASSRPRELRYGYTF. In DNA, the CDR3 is TGCGCCAGCAGCCGCCCAAGAGAACTTCGCTATGGCTACACCTTC.

The DNA of the CDR3 is TGTGCCACCAGCAGCGAACCCTCTAGGCCAGATACGCAGTATTTT. This translates into CATSSEPSRPDTQYF. The chain uses TRBV15 and TRBJ2-3; no clear D. The CDR3 runs 15 residues. Deletions cut 3 bases from V and 4 bases from J, with 14 bases between. Germline V CDR1 and CDR2: LNHNV, YYDKDF (reference sequence).

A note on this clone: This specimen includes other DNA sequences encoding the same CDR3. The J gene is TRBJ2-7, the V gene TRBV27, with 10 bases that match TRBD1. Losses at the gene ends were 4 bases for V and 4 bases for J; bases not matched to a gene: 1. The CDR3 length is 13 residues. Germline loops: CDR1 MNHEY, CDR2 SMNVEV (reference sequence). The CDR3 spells CASSWGQGYEQYF. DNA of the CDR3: TGTGCCAGCAGTTGGGGACAGGGGTACGAGCAGTACTTC.